This TCR beta chain comes out of a study of blood T cell repertoires in COVID-19. The wider study: Samples came from the United States, Italy and Spain, spanning acute and convalescent COVID-19. From T cells, B-cell-depleted T cells, or PBMCs came the material, which was cDNA or gDNA.

The CDR3 is made up of 15 amino acids. Trimming left V 3 bases short and J 0 bases short, with 8 bases between. Germline lookup yields CDR1 SGHAT and CDR2 FQDESV (reference sequence). Profiling relied on immunoSEQ multiplex PCR, and the TCRdb table lists in-frame clones only, not all of them. Here the sample spans 200,000 or so clones, 70% to 85% being singletons. This TCR was recovered from a human donor with acute or convalescent COVID-19. The donor label of this sample is uncertain. The sample comprised peripheral blood. J is TRBJ2-2 and V is TRBV11-1; a possible D gene is TRBD2 (6 bases). The CDR3 loop is CASSFGGSNTGELFF. Here the CDR3 DNA reads TGTGCCAGCAGCTTCGGGGGATCGAACACCGGGGAGCTGTTTTTT.